This entry concerns a single TCR beta chain. The data are from a study of technical replicates of blood from several donors. CDR1 is SGHRS, CDR2 YFSETQ, per germline. V lost 2 bases and J lost 5; bases outside the gene matches: 7. The CDR3 runs to 16 residues. Some clones are missing from TCRdb's copy, which holds only in-frame ones; the method was immunoSEQ multiplex PCR. Of 79,000 or so clones listed, about 91% were seen once; the top ten hold approximately 0.25%. The chain uses TRBV5-1 and TRBJ2-5; 12 bases align to TRBD1. This receptor was identified in a human donor in good health. Sequencing was done on a sample of T cells isolated from PBMCs. CDR3 nucleotides: TGCGCCAGCAGCTTCGCCGGGACAGGGGGCGGGGAGACCCAGTACTTC. It yields the protein CASSFAGTGGGETQYF.